Reported below is one TCR beta chain. Data came from immunoSEQ multiplex PCR; TCRdb stores just in-frame clones and leaves some out. This table holds 150,000 to 200,000 clones, around 84% found once. This sample is part of a study of blood T cell repertoires in COVID-19. Study information: The analysed material was cDNA or gDNA that came from T cells, B-cell-depleted T cells, or PBMCs.

The CDR3 is 15 amino acids. CDR1 SGDLS and CDR2 YYNGEE come from the germline V gene. V lost 4 bases and J 4 bases, leaving 15 bases between the germline ends. This chain uses TRBV9 with TRBJ2-1; TRBD2 might be the D (7 bases). Material for sequencing was peripheral blood. The sequence came from a woman aged 70-85 years with COVID-19, enrolled during active disease. The CDR3 reads CASSSRGAEYNEQFF. CDR3 DNA sequence: TGTGCCAGCAGCTCCCGGGGGGCTGAGTACAATGAGCAGTTCTTC. Filled out from reference TRBV9 and TRBJ2-1, the complete variable domain reads DSGVTQTPKHLITATGQRVTLRCSPRSGDLSVYWYQQSLDQGLQFLIQYYNGEERAKGNILERFSAQQFPDLHSELNLSSLELGDSALYFCASSSRGAEYNEQFFGPGTRLTVL.